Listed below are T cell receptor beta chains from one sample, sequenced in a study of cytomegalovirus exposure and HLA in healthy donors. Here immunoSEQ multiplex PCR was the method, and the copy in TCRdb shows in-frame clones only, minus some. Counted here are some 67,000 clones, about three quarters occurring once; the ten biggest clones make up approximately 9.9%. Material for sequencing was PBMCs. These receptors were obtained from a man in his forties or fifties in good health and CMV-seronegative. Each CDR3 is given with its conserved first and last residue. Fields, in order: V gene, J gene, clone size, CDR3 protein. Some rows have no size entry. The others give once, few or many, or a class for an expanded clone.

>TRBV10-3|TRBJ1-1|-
CAISESGGLNTEAFF
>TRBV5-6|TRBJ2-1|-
CASSPAGDEQFF
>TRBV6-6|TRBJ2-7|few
CASSYNVGGYEQYF
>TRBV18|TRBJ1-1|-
CASSPRGQGTEAFF
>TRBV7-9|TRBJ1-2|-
CASSPTQGNYGYTF
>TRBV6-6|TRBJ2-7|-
CASSYSAGLVYEQYF
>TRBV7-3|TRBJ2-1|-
CASSPAGLGEQFF
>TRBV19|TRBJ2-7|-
CASSTRGQGYEQYF
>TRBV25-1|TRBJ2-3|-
CASTLSSGRADTQYF
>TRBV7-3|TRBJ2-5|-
CASSVTSGGVETQYF
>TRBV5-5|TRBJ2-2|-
CASSREPRTGNTGELFF
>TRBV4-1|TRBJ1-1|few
CASSQDLGRVTEAFF
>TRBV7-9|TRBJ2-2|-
CASSQDRDTYTGELFF
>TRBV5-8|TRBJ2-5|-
CASSLGRARETQYF